These 29 T cell receptor beta chains came from one sample sequenced in a study of blood T cells in healthy people across ages. Together with a sample-barcoded 5' primer, a J-beta primer mix was included in a second PCR lasting about 7 to 11 cycles. A single record per CDR3 protein comes from TCRdb applying MiXCR to the 5' RACE reads. The sample consists of 450,000 to 650,000 distinct CDR3 sequences, 20% to 30% of them appearing once. These data were also filed under a second study, of T cells of mothers and their children.

What was sequenced was blood. The receptors come from a boy aged 10-17 years in good health.

This clonotype was counted a single time. This chain uses TRBV3-1 with TRBJ2-5, with a weak D call TRBD2 (5 bases). The DNA matches TRBJ2-7 better at its end, which makes the J call doubtful. CDR1 and CDR2 (germline): LGHDT, YNNKEL (reference sequence). The CDR3 is 14 residues long. DNA of the CDR3: TGTGCCAGCAGCCAAGTACTAGAATCCTACGAGCAGTACTTC. As protein: CASSQVLESYEQYF.

With respect to this clonotype: Sequence at one end of the junction differs from germline and may be a read error. The chain uses TRBV4-1 and TRBJ2-5, with TRBD1 matching 11 bases. The CDR3 has 17 residues. CDR1 is MGHRA, CDR2 YSYEKL, per germline. The CDR3 here is CASSQEPGQGVGETQYF. As DNA, the CDR3 is TGCGCCAGCAGCCAAGAACCGGGACAGGGGGTGGGGGAGACTCAGTACTTC.

This clonotype was detected ten times or more. V usage is TRBV27 and J usage is TRBJ2-4; D ambiguous. The CDR3 extends over 13 amino acids. Trimming shortened V by 2 bases and J by 5 bases, and 7 bases separated the two germline ends. Germline V gene sequence: CDR1 MNHEY, CDR2 SMNVEV (reference sequence). CDR3 coding DNA: TGTGCCAGCAGTTTAGGATTGGAAAACATTCAGTACTTC. Protein sequence: CASSLGLENIQYF.

This clonotype was observed many times. V usage is TRBV7-2 and J usage is TRBJ2-1; 13 bases are a match to TRBD2. This CDR3 region has 17 residues. Trimming took 5 bases from V and 7 from J; bases not matched to a gene: 11. The germline gives CDR1 SGHTA, CDR2 FQGNSA. CDR3 sequence reads: CASSPLAGGFRLNEQFF. For the CDR3, the DNA is TGTGCCAGCAGCCCACTAGCGGGAGGGTTTCGTTTAAATGAGCAGTTCTTC. Drawing the rest from reference TRBV7-2 and TRBJ2-1, the complete variable domain is GAGVSQSPSNKVTEKGKDVELRCDPISGHTALYWYRQSLGQGLEFLIYFQGNSAPDKSGLPSDRFSAERTGGSVSTLTIQRTQQEDSAVYLCASSPLAGGFRLNEQFFGPGTRLTVL.

As regards this clonotype: An end of the junction does not agree with germline; a read error may underlie this. The chain employs TRBV6-5 and TRBJ2-1; D is perhaps TRBD2 (5 bases). Germline CDR1 reads MNHEY; CDR2 reads SVGAGI. The CDR3 extends over 13 amino acids. The CDR3 bases are TGTGCCAGCAGGCAGGACTCCTACAATGAGCGGTTCTTC. Translating it yields CASRQDSYNERFF.

The table lists this clonotype with a few counts. V gene TRBV27 combines with J gene TRBJ2-7; unclear D gene. V shed 5 bases and J shed 3 bases, with 17 bases lying between them. The CDR3 has 15 amino acids. The germline V gene has CDR1 MNHEY and CDR2 SMNVEV (reference sequence). The CDR3 loop reads CASSPTPGRLYEQYF. In DNA form, the CDR3 reads TGTGCCAGCAGTCCCACGCCCGGACGGCTCTACGAGCAGTACTTC.

This clonotype was found a few times. This rearrangement joins TRBV20-1 to TRBJ2-4, with TRBD2 as a possible D gene (6 bases). Germline V gene sequence: CDR1 DFQATT, CDR2 SNEGSKA (reference sequence). V gave up 7 bases and J gave up 0 bases, with 10 bases separating them. The CDR3 runs to 13 residues. CDR3 coding DNA: TGCAGTGGGATAGCGGTAGCCAAAAACATTCAGTACTTC. Translated, it gives CSGIAVAKNIQYF.

The J gene is TRBJ2-1, the V gene TRBV3-1, with 8 bases that match TRBD2. Matching the DNA end better, TRBJ2-4 makes the J call doubtful. Germline CDR1 is LGHDT and CDR2 is YNNKEL (reference sequence). The CDR3 is made up of 13 amino acids. The CDR3 loop is CASSQRAGETQYF. For the CDR3, the DNA is TGTGCCAGCAGCCAACGAGCGGGAGAGACTCAGTACTTC.

This clonotype was counted only a few times. A read error may account for a junction end that differs from germline. The rearrangement joins TRBV7-8 to TRBJ2-5; possibly TRBD1 for D (6 bases). This CDR3 has 15 residues. Germline V gene data show CDR1 as SGHVS and CDR2 as FQNEAQ. In DNA, the CDR3 is TGTGCCAGCAGCTTAGCCCGTCAAGGGGGAGAGACCCAGTACTTT. Protein product: CASSLARQGGETQYF.

About this clonotype itself: No conserved phenylalanine or tryptophan ends this CDR3, so it is likely a read error. The V call is TRBV7-9, the J call TRBJ1-1; possible D gene TRBD1, 5 bases. The germline gives CDR1 SEHNR, CDR2 FQNEAQ (reference sequence). The ends were cut back, 10 bases at V and 3 bases at J, with 18 bases in the middle. The CDR3 loop spans 14 amino acids. CDR3 region: CATRRVGRDTEAFL. The CDR3, as DNA: TGTGCCACCCGAAGGGTGGGCAGGGACACTGAAGCTTTCCTT.

The chain has TRBV11-2 and TRBJ2-1, with D possibly being TRBD2 (7 bases). CDR1 is SGHAT and CDR2 is FQNNGV in the germline V gene. V lost 5 bases, J lost 3 bases, and 14 bases lay in between. The CDR3 length is 15 residues. CDR3 sequence (DNA): TGTGCCAGCAGCCCGGGGGGCCTAGTCTACAATGAGCAGTTCTTC. Its protein is CASSPGGLVYNEQFF.

The rearrangement joins TRBV3-1 to TRBJ2-4, with D perhaps TRBD2 (5 bases). The CDR3 extends over 16 amino acids. Germline CDR1 reads LGHDT; CDR2 reads YNNKEL (reference sequence). Trimming removed 0 bases at V and 0 bases at J, with 9 bases between. The CDR3 sequence: CASSQDSGLAKNIQYF. CDR3 bases: TGTGCCAGCAGCCAAGATTCCGGACTAGCCAAAAACATTCAGTACTTC.

The chain employs TRBV20-1 and TRBJ2-1; 10 nucleotides align to TRBD2. The ends lost 6 bases at V and 7 bases at J; junction bases unmatched: 12. The CDR3 has 15 amino acids. CDR1 is DFQATT, CDR2 SNEGSKA, per germline (reference sequence). CDR3 loop: CSANKLAGPNNEQFF. The CDR3 DNA sequence: TGCAGTGCAAATAAACTAGCGGGGCCTAATAATGAGCAGTTCTTC.

This clonotype was seen many times. The chain is built from TRBV6-2 or TRBV6-3 and TRBJ2-6; a weak D match, TRBD1 (5 bases). Germline V gene lookup returns CDR1 MNHEY and CDR2 SVGEGT. Trimming removed 2 bases from V and 3 bases from J, with 8 bases in between. This CDR3 region has 15 residues. CDR3 protein: CASSYQGDGANVLTF. For the CDR3, the DNA is TGTGCCAGCAGTTACCAGGGCGATGGGGCCAACGTCCTGACTTTC.

This chain uses TRBV5-1 with TRBJ2-5; 8 nucleotides line up with TRBD1. The CDR3 runs 15 residues. Losses at the gene ends were 5 bases for V and 1 base for J; bases not matched to a gene: 7. Germline V gene data show CDR1 as SGHRS and CDR2 as YFSETQ. The CDR3 sequence is CASSLLGTGQETQYF. The CDR3 DNA sequence: TGCGCCAGCAGTTTGTTGGGGACAGGCCAAGAGACCCAGTACTTC. The full variable domain, with the rest looked up from reference TRBV5-1 and TRBJ2-5, is KAGVTQTPRYLIKTRGQQVTLSCSPISGHRSVSWYQQTPGQGLQFLFEYFSETQRNKGNFPGRFSGRQFSNSRSEMNVSTLELGDSALYLCASSLLGTGQETQYFGPGTRLLVL.

This clonotype has just a few counts. CDR3 coding DNA: TGTGCCAGCAGCCAAGACAGCCTCGAGCAGTACTTC. Amino acid sequence: CASSQDSLEQYF. The genes are TRBV3-1 and TRBJ2-5; D remains ambiguous. The J call is doubtful: the DNA matches TRBJ2-7 better. The CDR3 spans 12 residues. Germline V gene lookup returns CDR1 LGHDT and CDR2 YNNKEL (reference sequence).

In its sample, this clonotype was seen once. The chain carries TRBV6-1 and TRBJ2-7, with a possible D match to TRBD1 (5 bases). Trimming removed 5 bases at V and 5 bases at J, with 16 bases between. The CDR3 covers 14 residues. From germline, CDR1 is MNHNS and CDR2 SASEGT. The CDR3 protein is CASSWARVAHEQYF. Here the CDR3 DNA reads TGTGCCAGCAGTTGGGCCAGGGTGGCCCACGAGCAGTACTTC.

As to this clonotype: At one boundary the junction diverges from the germline segment, which might be a read error. This rearrangement joins TRBV4-1 to TRBJ1-6; D gene ambiguous. The CDR3 length is 16 residues. The V gene's germline CDR1 is MGHRA and CDR2 YSYEKL. CDR3 amino acids: CAGSHIRGPAVKPLHF. CDR3 sequence (DNA): TGCGCCGGCAGCCACATAAGAGGGCCGGCCGTTAAACCCCTCCACTTT.

The chain combines TRBV20-1 with TRBJ2-7, with D maybe TRBD1 (6 bases). Germline V gives CDR1 DFQATT, CDR2 SNEGSKA (reference sequence). The ends were cut back, 4 bases at V and 0 bases at J, with 10 bases in the middle. The CDR3 totals 13 residues. The CDR3 coding sequence is TGCAGTGCTACTACAGGGTCCTCCTACGAGCAGTACTTC. This codes for CSATTGSSYEQYF.

This rearrangement joins TRBV6-2 or TRBV6-3 to TRBJ1-2; D uncertain. Germline values: CDR1 MNHEY, CDR2 SVGEGT. The germline V and J ends were trimmed by 0 bases and 4 bases, with 9 bases remaining between them. The CDR3 length is 14 residues. CDR3 in DNA: TGTGCCAGCAGTTACTCGAGCCGGAGCTATGGCTACACCTTC. Translated: CASSYSSRSYGYTF.

Comment on this clonotype: The junction does not match germline at one end; this may be a read error. The gene calls are TRBV20-1 and TRBJ2-1; 11 nucleotides agree with TRBD2. This CDR3 spans 14 amino acids. CDR1 DFQATT and CDR2 SNEGSKA come from the germline V gene (reference sequence). In DNA, the CDR3 is TGCAGTGCTAGGGCTAGCGGGAGGTACAAAGAGCAGTTCTTC. This sequence encodes CSARASGRYKEQFF.

This clonotype occurred a few times. This chain joins TRBV6-2 or TRBV6-3 and TRBJ1-2; no firm D call. Per germline, CDR1 MNHEY and CDR2 SVGEGT. The germline V and J ends were trimmed by 8 bases and 3 bases, with 10 bases remaining between them. The length of the CDR3 is 12 residues. CDR3 nucleotide sequence: TGTGCCAGCGGCAACACTTACTATGGCTACACCTTC. Protein product: CASGNTYYGYTF.

V usage is TRBV15 and J usage is TRBJ1-2; D is perhaps TRBD1 (6 bases). V was clipped by 3 bases and J by 4 bases, with 18 bases between them. This CDR3 is 16 amino acids long. Germline-derived CDR1 and CDR2 are LNHNV and YYDKDF (reference sequence). The CDR3 sequence: CATSSDPKGDTYGYTF. The CDR3 coding sequence is TGTGCCACCAGCAGCGACCCGAAGGGGGACACCTATGGCTACACCTTC.

This clonotype has a handful of counts. This chain connects TRBV3-1 to TRBJ1-5; 7 nucleotides agree with TRBD1. Germline CDR1 and CDR2: LGHDT and YNNKEL (reference sequence). V lost 5 bases to trimming and J lost 5 bases; unmatched junction nucleotides: 6. The CDR3 has 14 amino acids. DNA for the CDR3: TGTGCCAGCAGCGCCACAGGGGCCCATCAGCCCCAGCATTTT. It is translated as CASSATGAHQPQHF.

The chain combines TRBV2 with TRBJ2-3; tentative D call: TRBD2 (6 bases). This CDR3 spans 14 amino acids. Trimming left V 5 bases short and J 7 bases short, with 16 bases between. The germline V gene has CDR1 SNHLY and CDR2 FYNNEI. CDR3: CASSTGTPTYTQYF. DNA of the CDR3: TGTGCCAGCAGTACCGGGACTCCCACGTATACGCAGTATTTT.

Concerning this clonotype: One end of the junction is discordant with germline, which a read error may explain. The chain carries TRBV4-3 and TRBJ2-3; 10 nucleotides line up with TRBD1. This CDR3 contains 15 residues. The V gene's germline CDR1 is LGHNA and CDR2 YSLEER. The DNA of the CDR3 is TGCGCCAGCAGCCAGACAGGGGGCCTCACAGATACGCAGGATTTT. Its protein is CASSQTGGLTDTQDF.

This clonotype appeared many times. V is TRBV6-2 or TRBV6-3 and J is TRBJ2-7, with D unresolved. Germline lookup yields CDR1 MNHEY and CDR2 SVGEGT. The V gene lost 2 bases and the J gene lost 2 bases, with 7 bases spanning the gap. The CDR3 totals 13 residues. The CDR3 spells CASSYTDTYEQYF. In DNA, the CDR3 is TGTGCCAGCAGTTACACAGACACCTACGAGCAGTACTTC.

The chain has TRBV7-2 and TRBJ2-4; D is perhaps TRBD1 or TRBD2 (6 bases each). This CDR3 has 12 amino acids. From germline, CDR1 is SGHTA and CDR2 FQGNSA. Trimming took 5 bases from V and 6 from J, leaving 8 bases between them. In DNA form, the CDR3 reads TGTGCCAGCAGCCCGGGGGCAAACATTCAGTACTTC. This encodes CASSPGANIQYF.

The J gene is TRBJ1-1, the V gene TRBV4-3, with D uncertain. Per germline, CDR1 LGHNA and CDR2 YSLEER. The CDR3 is 14 amino acids. V shed 5 bases and J shed 0 bases, with 10 bases lying between them. CDR3 DNA: TGCGCCAGCAGCGCTTCAACACTGAACACTGAAGCTTTCTTT. This sequence encodes CASSASTLNTEAFF.